Only a few counts were recorded for the clone carrying this TCR beta chain. The library targeted TCRbeta and was prepared with unique molecular identifiers. TCRdb itself ran the PCR reads through MiXCR, one entry per CDR3 protein. Of about 250,000 distinct CDR3 sequences in the sample, approximately 24% were seen once. The CDR3 extends over 14 amino acids. Germline values: CDR1 MDHEN, CDR2 SYDVKM. Trimming left V 5 bases short and J 1 base short, with 9 bases between. This sample is part of a study of T-cell reconstitution after alpha-beta-depleted transplantation in children. The sequence was obtained from a female patient aged 2 to 10 who had a stem cell transplant for congenital amegakaryocytic thrombocytopenia, so the T cells may come from the graft donor. The chain has TRBV28 and TRBJ2-1; no clear D. The sample in question was PBMCs, mostly from graft donor cells, obtained 360 days after TCRalphabeta/CD19-depleted stem cell transplant. The CDR3 region is CASSLPRSYNEQFF. The CDR3 DNA reads TGTGCCAGCAGTCTCCCCCGGTCCTACAATGAGCAGTTCTTC.